This T cell receptor beta chain comes out of a study of blood T cells in healthy people across ages. The sample holds a few counts of this clonotype. The germline CDR1 and CDR2 sequences are SGHTA and FQGNSA. The CDR3 runs to 11 residues. Deletions cut 5 bases from V and 10 bases from J, with 11 bases between. Together with a sample-barcoded 5' primer, a J-beta primer mix was included in a second PCR lasting about 7 to 12 cycles. A single record per CDR3 protein comes from TCRdb applying MiXCR to the 5' RACE reads. The sample carries approximately 820,000 distinct CDR3 sequences, approximately 48% recorded once. Isolation of PBMCs gave at least 7 million cells per sample.

This receptor was obtained from a man aged 60-69 years in good health. The sample was blood. V gene TRBV7-2 combines with J gene TRBJ1-2; D possibly corresponds to TRBD1 (5 bases). The chain's CDR3 is CASSLRGTYTF. The CDR3 nucleotides read TGTGCCAGCAGCCTGCGAGGGACCTACACCTTC.